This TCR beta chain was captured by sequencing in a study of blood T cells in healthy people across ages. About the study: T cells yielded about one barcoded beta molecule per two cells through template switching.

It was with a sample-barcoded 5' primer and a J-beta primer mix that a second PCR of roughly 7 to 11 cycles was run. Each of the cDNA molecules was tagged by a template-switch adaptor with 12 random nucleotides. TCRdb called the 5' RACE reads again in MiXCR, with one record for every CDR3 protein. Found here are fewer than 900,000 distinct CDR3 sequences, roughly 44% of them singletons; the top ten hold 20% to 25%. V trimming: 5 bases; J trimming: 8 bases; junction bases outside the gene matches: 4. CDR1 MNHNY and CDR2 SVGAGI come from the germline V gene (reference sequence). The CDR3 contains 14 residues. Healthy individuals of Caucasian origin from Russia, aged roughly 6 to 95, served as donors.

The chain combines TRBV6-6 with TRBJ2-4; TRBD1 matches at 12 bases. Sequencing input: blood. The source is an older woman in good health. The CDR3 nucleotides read TGTGCCAGCAGTGTGGGACAGGGGGCTGACATTCAGTACTTC. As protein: CASSVGQGADIQYF.